This T cell receptor (beta chain) was recorded in a study of T-cell reconstitution after alpha-beta-depleted transplantation in children. The TCRbeta library was prepared with unique molecular identifiers. TCRdb reprocessed the PCR reads via MiXCR and lists one record per CDR3 protein. The data show roughly 190,000 distinct CDR3 sequences, about 14% seen once. This clonotype was seen at least ten times. Germline V CDR1 and CDR2: SGHVS, FQNEAQ. The CDR3 has 14 amino acids. Germline trimming cut 3 bases from V and 5 bases from J; bases unmatched to any gene: 4. The receptor was derived from a human donor who donated a stem cell graft to a child with acute lymphoblastic leukemia. Specimen: PBMCs from the stem cell graft donor, collected from the stem cell graft. The rearrangement links TRBV7-8 to TRBJ2-7, with 10 bases identical to TRBD2. CDR3 nucleotides: TGTGCCAGCAGCTTTACTAGCGGGACCCACGAGCAGTACTTC. Residues: CASSFTSGTHEQYF.